Only a few counts were recorded for the clone carrying this TCR beta chain. Its antigen is not known. This specimen belongs to a study of vaccination effects on CD4 cells after COVID-19. Across the whole study: Sequencing was preceded by expansion of antigen-specific CD4+ T cells with viral peptide pools in the ViraFEST assay. The second dose preceded post-vaccine samples by a median of 72 days. Every well housed two million PBMC, which grew in culture alongside about 10 IU/ml IL-2 and around 9.8 ug/ml peptides.

Generated by immunoSEQ multiplex PCR, the TCRdb table keeps only in-frame clones and is missing some. The sample includes about 40,000 clones, about 70% of them seen just once. Germline V gene sequence: CDR1 SGHKS, CDR2 YYEKEE (reference sequence). With V trimmed by 5 bases and J by 0 bases, 10 bases remained unmatched. The CDR3 spans 17 residues. Isolating CD4+ T cells followed more than eight days of culture. Either the mRNA-1273 or the BNT162b2 vaccine was given to participants as two doses. This receptor was taken from a human donor who received a COVID-19 vaccine. The sample in question was CD4+ T cells from PBMCs cultured without peptide, obtained after COVID-19 vaccination. The chain has TRBV5-5 and TRBJ2-7; 11 nucleotides line up with TRBD2. CDR3: CASSPRLAGSSSYEQYF. CDR3 nucleotides: TGTGCCAGCAGTCCACGACTAGCGGGGTCGAGCTCCTACGAGCAGTACTTC.